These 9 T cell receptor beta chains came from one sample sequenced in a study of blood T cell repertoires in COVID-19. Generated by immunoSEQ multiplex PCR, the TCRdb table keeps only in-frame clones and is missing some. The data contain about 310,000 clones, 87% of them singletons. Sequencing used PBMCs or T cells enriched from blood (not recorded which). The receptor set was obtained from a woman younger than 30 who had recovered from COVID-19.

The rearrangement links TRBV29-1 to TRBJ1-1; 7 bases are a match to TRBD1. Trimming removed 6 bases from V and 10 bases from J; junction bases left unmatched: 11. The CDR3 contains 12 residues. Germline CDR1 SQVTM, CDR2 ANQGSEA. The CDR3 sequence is CSVPTTGYGAFF. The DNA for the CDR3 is TGCAGCGTACCCACGACAGGGTATGGAGCTTTCTTT. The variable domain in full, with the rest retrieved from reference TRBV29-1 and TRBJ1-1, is SAVISQKPSRDICQRGTSLTIQCQVDSQVTMMFWYRQQPGQSLTLIATANQGSEATYESGFVIDKFPISRPNLTFSTLTVSNMSPEDSSIYLCSVPTTGYGAFFGQGTRLTVV.

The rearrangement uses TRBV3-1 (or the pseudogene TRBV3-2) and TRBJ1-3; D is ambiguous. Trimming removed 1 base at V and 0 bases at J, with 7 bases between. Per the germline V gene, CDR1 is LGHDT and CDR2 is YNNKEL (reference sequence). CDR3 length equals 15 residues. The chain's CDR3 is CASSQGTRSGNTIYF. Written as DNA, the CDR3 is TGTGCCAGCAGCCAAGGGACTCGCTCTGGAAACACCATATATTTT.

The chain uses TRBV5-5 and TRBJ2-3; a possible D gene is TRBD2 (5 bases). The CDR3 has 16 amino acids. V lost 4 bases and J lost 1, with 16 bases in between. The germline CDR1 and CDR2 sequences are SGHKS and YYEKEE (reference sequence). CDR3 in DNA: TGTGCCAGCAGCCGCGGGTCGGGCGGAGGCACAGATACGCAGTATTTT. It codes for CASSRGSGGGTDTQYF.

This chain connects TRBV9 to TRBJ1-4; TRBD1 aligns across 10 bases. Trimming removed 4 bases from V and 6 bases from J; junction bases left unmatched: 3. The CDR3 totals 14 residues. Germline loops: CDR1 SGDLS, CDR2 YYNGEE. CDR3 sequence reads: CASSIGQGDEKLFF. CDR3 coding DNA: TGTGCCAGCAGCATTGGACAGGGGGATGAAAAACTGTTTTTT. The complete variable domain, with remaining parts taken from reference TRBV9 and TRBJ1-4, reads DSGVTQTPKHLITATGQRVTLRCSPRSGDLSVYWYQQSLDQGLQFLIQYYNGEERAKGNILERFSAQQFPDLHSELNLSSLELGDSALYFCASSIGQGDEKLFFGSGTQLSVL.

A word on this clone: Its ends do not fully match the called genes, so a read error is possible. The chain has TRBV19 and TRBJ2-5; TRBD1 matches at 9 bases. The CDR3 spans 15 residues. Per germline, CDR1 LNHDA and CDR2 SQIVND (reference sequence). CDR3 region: CASSSQGARAETQYF. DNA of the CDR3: TGCGCCAGTAGTTCACAGGGGGCGCGGGCGGAGACCCAGTACTTC.

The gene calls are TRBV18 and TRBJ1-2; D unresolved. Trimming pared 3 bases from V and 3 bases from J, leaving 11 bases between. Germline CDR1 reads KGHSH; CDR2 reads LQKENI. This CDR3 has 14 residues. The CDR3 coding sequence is TGTGCCAGCTCACCGGCAGACTTCTACTATGGCTACACCTTC. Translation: CASSPADFYYGYTF.

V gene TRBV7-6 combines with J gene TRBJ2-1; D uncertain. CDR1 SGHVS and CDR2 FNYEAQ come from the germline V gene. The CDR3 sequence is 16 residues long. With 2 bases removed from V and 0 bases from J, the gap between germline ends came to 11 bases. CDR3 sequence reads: CASSLRFSSSYNEQFF. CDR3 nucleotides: TGTGCCAGCAGCTTAAGATTCTCGAGCTCCTACAATGAGCAGTTCTTC.

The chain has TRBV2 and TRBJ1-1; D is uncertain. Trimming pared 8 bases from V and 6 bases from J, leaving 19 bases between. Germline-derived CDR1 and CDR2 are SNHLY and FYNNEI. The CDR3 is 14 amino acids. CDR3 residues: CASGTRRELSEAFF. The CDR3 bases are TGTGCCAGCGGTACCAGGCGGGAATTATCTGAAGCTTTCTTT.

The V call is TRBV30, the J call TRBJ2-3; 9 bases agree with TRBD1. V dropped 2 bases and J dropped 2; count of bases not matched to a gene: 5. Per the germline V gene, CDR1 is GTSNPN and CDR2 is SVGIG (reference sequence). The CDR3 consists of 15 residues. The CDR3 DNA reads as TGTGCCTGGAGTCAGACAGGGGGGGTCACAGATACGCAGTATTTT. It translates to CAWSQTGGVTDTQYF.